Following are 23 T cell receptor beta chains from one sample sequenced in a study of CD8 T cells in ankylosing spondylitis. TCRdb reanalysed the 5' RACE reads using MiXCR and keeps one entry per CDR3 protein. The sample includes around 330,000 distinct CDR3 sequences, about 9.9% of them seen just once. The sample consisted of blood, either unsorted or a sorted T cell fraction (not recorded which). All receptors come from a female donor with ankylosing spondylitis or in good health (not recorded which).

A few counts support this clonotype. The rearrangement uses TRBV6-5 and TRBJ2-5; no clear D gene. Deletions cut 7 bases from V and 7 bases from J, with 13 bases between. Per the germline V gene, CDR1 is MNHEY and CDR2 is SVGAGI. This CDR3 has 12 residues. CDR3 DNA: TGTGCCAGCACCGACGGCGGACGGACCCAGTACTTC. It translates to CASTDGGRTQYF.

This clonotype was counted only a few times. This chain uses TRBV7-9 with TRBJ2-1; TRBD1 aligns across 10 bases. From germline, CDR1 is SEHNR and CDR2 FQNEAQ (reference sequence). V dropped 2 bases and J dropped 6; count of bases not matched to a gene: 7. This CDR3 comprises 16 residues. The CDR3: CASSLYRDRGFNEQFF. DNA for the CDR3: TGTGCCAGCAGCTTATACCGGGACAGGGGATTCAATGAGCAGTTCTTC.

This clonotype has a single count. Possible read error: a much larger clone is one base away. In DNA form, the CDR3 reads TGCAGTGCTAGGAGATGGGGCGGGAGTACAGATACGCAGTATTTT. Its protein product is CSARRWGGSTDTQYF. The rearrangement uses TRBV20-1 and TRBJ2-3; the match to TRBD2 covers 7 bases. V shed 3 bases and J 3 bases; nucleotides not matched to a gene: 9. The germline V gene has CDR1 DFQATT and CDR2 SNEGSKA (reference sequence). This CDR3 spans 15 amino acids.

This clonotype was seen many times. This rearrangement joins TRBV6-1 to TRBJ1-6; D not resolved. Germline V CDR1 and CDR2: MNHNS, SASEGT. CDR3 size: 15 residues. With 7 bases removed from V and 3 bases from J, the gap between germline ends came to 13 bases. The CDR3 loop is CASTDGSFYNSPLHF. In DNA, the CDR3 is TGTGCCAGCACGGACGGGTCCTTCTATAATTCACCCCTCCACTTT.

The chain combines TRBV11-2 with TRBJ1-2, with D maybe TRBD1 (6 bases). The CDR3 sequence is 15 residues long. V was cut by 0 bases and J by 8 bases, with 16 bases left in between. Germline V CDR1 and CDR2: SGHAT, FQNNGV. CDR3 coding DNA: TGTGCCAGCAGCTTAGACTCTCAGGGGATCGGCGGCTACACCTTC. Translating it yields CASSLDSQGIGGYTF.

The chain couples TRBV27 to TRBJ2-7; 8 nucleotides line up with TRBD2. Germline V gene sequence: CDR1 MNHEY, CDR2 SMNVEV (reference sequence). J gave up 3 bases and V 5 bases, and 9 bases lay outside the gene matches. There are 15 residues in the CDR3. This CDR3 is CASSPKTSGNYEQYF. Written as DNA, the CDR3 is TGTGCCAGCAGTCCCAAAACTAGCGGCAACTACGAGCAGTACTTC.

The chain recombines TRBV20-1 with TRBJ2-7; tentative D call: TRBD2 (5 bases). Trimming took 3 bases from V and 0 from J, leaving 24 bases between them. The germline V gene has CDR1 DFQATT and CDR2 SNEGSKA (reference sequence). The CDR3 is made up of 18 amino acids. For the CDR3, the DNA is TGCAGTGCTAGGCCCAGCGGAAGGGCCTTCTCCGGCTCCTACGAGCAGTACTTC. Translation: CSARPSGRAFSGSYEQYF.

This clonotype showed up many times. The rearrangement links TRBV15 to TRBJ2-3; D might be TRBD1 or TRBD2, each matching 5 bases. Trimming pared 2 bases from V and 4 bases from J, leaving 31 bases between. Per the germline V gene, CDR1 is LNHNV and CDR2 is YYDKDF (reference sequence). The CDR3 has 21 amino acids. The DNA for the CDR3 is TGTGCCACCAGCAGACCTCCCCCGGGCGATAGAAGGGTGGGGGTCCCAGATACGCAGTATTTT. Protein product: CATSRPPPGDRRVGVPDTQYF.

This clonotype was seen at least ten times. The V gene is TRBV28, the J gene TRBJ2-1; 8 nucleotides align to TRBD1. Germline assignment: CDR1 MDHEN and CDR2 SYDVKM. This CDR3 has 17 residues. The junction had 15 bases not matched to a gene; V was cut back by 7 bases and J by 4 bases. CDR3 amino acids: CASTHAGGSDRYNEQFF. For the CDR3, the DNA is TGTGCCAGCACCCACGCAGGGGGCTCTGATCGGTACAATGAGCAGTTCTTC.

The table lists this clonotype with a few counts. The rearrangement links TRBV27 to TRBJ1-4; 8 bases agree with TRBD1. V trimming: 5 bases; J trimming: 8 bases; junction bases outside the gene matches: 7. Germline V gene sequence: CDR1 MNHEY, CDR2 SMNVEV (reference sequence). The CDR3 loop spans 14 amino acids. The CDR3 loop is CASSAGGFGEKLFF. CDR3 coding DNA: TGTGCCAGCAGTGCAGGGGGCTTTGGGGAAAAACTGTTTTTT. Full variable domain (rest looked up from reference TRBV27 and TRBJ1-4): EAQVTQNPRYLITVTGKKLTVTCSQNMNHEYMSWYRQDPGLGLRQIYYSMNVEVTDKGDVPEGYKVSRKEKRNFPLILESPSPNQTSLYFCASSAGGFGEKLFFGSGTQLSVL.

This clonotype was detected many times. The chain recombines TRBV20-1 with TRBJ2-3; D tentatively reads TRBD1 or TRBD2 (6 bases each). The CDR3 runs 16 residues. Germline V CDR1 and CDR2: DFQATT, SNEGSKA (reference sequence). V was shortened by 0 bases and J by 4 bases, with 17 bases between the two germline ends. Here the CDR3 DNA reads TGCAGTGCTAGAGATGCGGCGGCAGGGGAGGCAGATACGCAGTATTTT. Its protein product is CSARDAAAGEADTQYF.

In its sample, this clonotype was seen a few times. The genes are TRBV3-1 and TRBJ2-3, with 9 bases that match TRBD2. The CDR3 extends over 16 amino acids. CDR1 LGHDT and CDR2 YNNKEL come from the germline V gene (reference sequence). Trimming cost V 0 bases and J 2 bases; bases outside gene matches: 3. The CDR3: CASSQEPSGITDTQYF. The CDR3 DNA is TGTGCCAGCAGCCAAGAGCCTAGCGGGATCACAGATACGCAGTATTTT.

The table lists this clonotype with a few counts. The rearrangement joins TRBV27 to TRBJ1-2; D call uncertain. Trimming cost V 6 bases and J 1 base, with 12 bases left between them. Germline V gene sequence: CDR1 MNHEY, CDR2 SMNVEV (reference sequence). CDR3 length: 14 residues. CDR3 nucleotide sequence: TGTGCCAGCAGGCCCAGTGAAATTAACTATGGCTACACCTTC. Amino acids: CASRPSEINYGYTF.

This clonotype was seen a few times. This sequence joins TRBV7-2 and TRBJ2-1; 8 bases are a match to TRBD2. Germline values: CDR1 SGHTA, CDR2 FQGNSA. This CDR3 spans 15 amino acids. V gave up 8 bases and J gave up 6 bases; unmatched junction bases: 12. The CDR3 here is CASRATGGLPNEQFF. The CDR3 region has the DNA TGTGCCAGCCGGGCCACGGGAGGGCTTCCCAATGAGCAGTTCTTC.

This clonotype was seen ten or more times. V gene TRBV20-1 combines with J gene TRBJ1-5, with a weak D call TRBD1 (5 bases). The CDR3 has 13 residues. Germline-derived CDR1 and CDR2 are DFQATT and SNEGSKA (reference sequence). The ends were cut back, 5 bases at V and 7 bases at J, with 15 bases in the middle. The CDR3 sequence is CSAGRGGRQPQHF. CDR3 coding DNA: TGCAGTGCTGGACGGGGGGGGAGACAGCCCCAGCATTTT.

V and J are TRBV6-1 and TRBJ2-7, with TRBD1 matching 9 bases. V lost 7 bases and J lost 2; bases outside the gene matches: 9. The V gene's germline CDR1 is MNHNS and CDR2 SASEGT. There are 15 residues in the CDR3. CDR3 bases: TGTGCCAGCAAAAATCCCGGGACAGGGACCTACGAGCAGTACTTC. Translation gives CASKNPGTGTYEQYF.

This chain joins TRBV7-6 and TRBJ2-1; TRBD1 matches 9 bases. V shed 1 base and J 7 bases; nucleotides not matched to a gene: 8. This CDR3 region has 16 residues. The germline gives CDR1 SGHVS, CDR2 FNYEAQ. The CDR3 sequence is CASSLEWDRATNEQFF. The DNA of the CDR3 is TGTGCCAGCAGCTTAGAGTGGGACAGGGCCACAAATGAGCAGTTCTTC.

This clonotype was found many times. The V gene is TRBV5-1, the J gene TRBJ1-1; TRBD1 aligns across 9 bases. The CDR3 is 17 amino acids. Trimming cost V 6 bases and J 3 bases; bases outside gene matches: 15. Germline V CDR1 and CDR2: SGHRS, YFSETQ. The CDR3 loop reads CASNVGQGFYKDTEAFF. The CDR3 DNA reads as TGCGCCAGCAATGTGGGACAGGGTTTTTACAAGGACACTGAAGCTTTCTTT.

This clonotype was recorded a few times. V gene TRBV7-2 combines with J gene TRBJ1-5, with TRBD1 matching 9 bases. The CDR3 loop spans 14 amino acids. With V trimmed by 3 bases and J by 7 bases, 4 bases remained unmatched. Germline V CDR1 and CDR2: SGHTA, FQGNSA. The CDR3 nucleotides are TGTGCCAGCAGCTTGGACAGGGGTGGACAGCCCCAGCATTTT. This gives the protein CASSLDRGGQPQHF.

This clonotype was observed many times. The V call is TRBV5-1, the J call TRBJ2-4; no reliable D call. This CDR3 contains 16 residues. Trimming stripped 0 bases from V and 8 bases from J, with 18 bases between. Germline V gene data show CDR1 as SGHRS and CDR2 as YFSETQ. Here the CDR3 DNA reads TGCGCCAGCAGCTTGGCAGCTGAAGGGTGGGTTGACATTCAGTACTTC. Its protein is CASSLAAEGWVDIQYF.

This clonotype was observed at least ten times. The chain carries TRBV10-3 and TRBJ1-3; 7 bases are a match to TRBD1. V lost 5 bases to trimming and J lost 0 bases; unmatched junction nucleotides: 4. The CDR3 length is 15 residues. CDR1 and CDR2 (germline): ENHRY, SYGVKD. This chain's CDR3 is CAISRGQHSGNTIYF. The CDR3 coding sequence is TGTGCCATCAGTAGGGGACAGCACTCTGGAAACACCATATATTTT.

The chain combines TRBV7-2 with TRBJ1-1, with D possibly TRBD1 on 5 matching bases. V shed 6 bases and J shed 5 bases, with 19 bases lying between them. The germline CDR1 and CDR2 sequences are SGHTA and FQGNSA. The CDR3 extends over 15 amino acids. The chain's CDR3 is CASRPYYEGRTEAFF. The CDR3 coding sequence is TGTGCCAGCAGACCCTATTATGAGGGGAGGACTGAAGCTTTCTTT.

The sample holds many counts of this clonotype. The chain uses TRBV5-1 and TRBJ1-4; D not certain. Germline V gene data show CDR1 as SGHRS and CDR2 as YFSETQ. The CDR3 consists of 17 residues. V dropped 4 bases and J dropped 6 bases, with 22 bases sitting between them. The CDR3 nucleotides read TGCGCCAGCAGCCCCGCCTCCATGGGCCCTGAGGATGAAAAACTGTTTTTT. Translation: CASSPASMGPEDEKLFF.